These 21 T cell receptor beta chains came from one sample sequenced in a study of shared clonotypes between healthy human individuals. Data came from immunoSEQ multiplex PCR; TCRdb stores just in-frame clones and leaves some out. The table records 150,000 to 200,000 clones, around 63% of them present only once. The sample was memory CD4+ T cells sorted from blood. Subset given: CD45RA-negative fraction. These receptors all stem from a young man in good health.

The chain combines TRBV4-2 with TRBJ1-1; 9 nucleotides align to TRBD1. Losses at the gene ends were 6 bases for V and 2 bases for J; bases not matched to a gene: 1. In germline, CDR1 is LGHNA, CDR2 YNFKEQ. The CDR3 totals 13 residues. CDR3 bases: TGTGCCAGCAGGGGACAGGGCAACACTGAAGCTTTCTTT. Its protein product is CASRGQGNTEAFF.

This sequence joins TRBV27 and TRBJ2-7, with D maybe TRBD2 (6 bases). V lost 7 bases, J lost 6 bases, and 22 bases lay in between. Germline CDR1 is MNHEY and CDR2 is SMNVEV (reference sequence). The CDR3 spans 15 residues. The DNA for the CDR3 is TGTGCCAGCACCTCCCTGGGGCCGGAGGGTTTCGAGCAGTACTTC. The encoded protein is CASTSLGPEGFEQYF.

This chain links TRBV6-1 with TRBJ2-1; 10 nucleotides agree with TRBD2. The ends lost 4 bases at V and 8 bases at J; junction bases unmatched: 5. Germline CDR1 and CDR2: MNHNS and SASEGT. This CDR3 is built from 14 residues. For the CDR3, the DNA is TGTGCCAGCAGTGCCAGCGGGAGGGCCCATGAGCAGTTCTTC. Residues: CASSASGRAHEQFF.

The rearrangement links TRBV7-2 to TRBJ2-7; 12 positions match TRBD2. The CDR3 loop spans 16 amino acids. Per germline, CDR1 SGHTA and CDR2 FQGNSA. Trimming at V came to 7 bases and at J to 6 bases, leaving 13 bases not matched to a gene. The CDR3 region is CASTHGASGRVGEQYF. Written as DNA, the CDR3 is TGTGCCAGCACCCATGGGGCTAGCGGGAGGGTTGGCGAGCAGTACTTC.

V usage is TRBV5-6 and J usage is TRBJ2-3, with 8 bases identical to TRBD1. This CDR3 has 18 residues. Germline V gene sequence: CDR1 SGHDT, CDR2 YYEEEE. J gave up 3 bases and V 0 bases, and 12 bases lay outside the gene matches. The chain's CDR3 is CASSLAAGPRGRTDTQYF. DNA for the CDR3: TGTGCCAGCAGCTTGGCCGCCGGTCCCAGGGGGCGAACAGATACGCAGTATTTT. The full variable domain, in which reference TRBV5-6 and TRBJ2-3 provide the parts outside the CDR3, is DAGVTQSPTHLIKTRGQQVTLRCSPKSGHDTVSWYQQALGQGPQFIFQYYEEEERQRGNFPDRFSGHQFPNYSSELNVNALLLGDSALYLCASSLAAGPRGRTDTQYFGPGTRLTVL.

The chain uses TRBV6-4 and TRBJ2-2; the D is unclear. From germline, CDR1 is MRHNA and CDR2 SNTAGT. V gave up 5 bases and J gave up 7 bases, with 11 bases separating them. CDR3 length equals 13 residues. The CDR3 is CASSLFLDGELFF. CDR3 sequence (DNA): TGTGCCAGCAGTTTATTTCTCGACGGGGAGCTGTTTTTT.

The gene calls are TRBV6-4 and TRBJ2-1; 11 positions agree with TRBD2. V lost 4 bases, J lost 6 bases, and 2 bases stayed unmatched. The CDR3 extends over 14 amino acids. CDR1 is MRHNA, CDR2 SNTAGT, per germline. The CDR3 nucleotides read TGTGCCAGCAGTGTAGCGGGAGGGCCCAATGAGCAGTTCTTC. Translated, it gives CASSVAGGPNEQFF.

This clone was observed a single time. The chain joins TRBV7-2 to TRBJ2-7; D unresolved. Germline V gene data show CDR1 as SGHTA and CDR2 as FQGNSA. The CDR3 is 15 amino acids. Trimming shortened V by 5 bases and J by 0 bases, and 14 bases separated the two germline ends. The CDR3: CASSATGLFSYEQYF. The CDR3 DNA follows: TGTGCCAGCAGCGCAACGGGCCTGTTCTCCTACGAGCAGTACTTC.

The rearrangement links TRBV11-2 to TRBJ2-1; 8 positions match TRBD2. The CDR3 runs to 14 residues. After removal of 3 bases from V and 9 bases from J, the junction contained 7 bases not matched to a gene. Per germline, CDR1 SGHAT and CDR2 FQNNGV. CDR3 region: CASSFPGLGTEQFF. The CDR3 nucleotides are TGTGCCAGCAGCTTTCCGGGACTAGGGACTGAGCAGTTCTTC.

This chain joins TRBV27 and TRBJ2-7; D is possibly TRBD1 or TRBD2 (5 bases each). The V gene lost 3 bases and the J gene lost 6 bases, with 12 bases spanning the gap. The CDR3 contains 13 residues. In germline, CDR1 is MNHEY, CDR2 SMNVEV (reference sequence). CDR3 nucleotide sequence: TGTGCCAGCAGTTTTGGTTGGGGGTCCGAGCAGTACTTC. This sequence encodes CASSFGWGSEQYF.

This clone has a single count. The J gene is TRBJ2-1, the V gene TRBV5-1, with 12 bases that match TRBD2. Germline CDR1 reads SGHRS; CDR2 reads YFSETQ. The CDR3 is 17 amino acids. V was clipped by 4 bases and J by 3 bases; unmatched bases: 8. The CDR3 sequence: CASSRVLAGGNYNEQFF. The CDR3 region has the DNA TGCGCCAGCAGCCGAGTGCTAGCGGGAGGGAACTACAATGAGCAGTTCTTC.

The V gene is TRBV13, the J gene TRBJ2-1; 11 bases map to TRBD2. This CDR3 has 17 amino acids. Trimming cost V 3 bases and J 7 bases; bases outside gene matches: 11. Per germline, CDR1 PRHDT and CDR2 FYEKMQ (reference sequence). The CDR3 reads CASSFRTSTSGINEQFF. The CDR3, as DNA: TGTGCCAGCAGCTTTCGGACCTCGACTAGCGGGATTAATGAGCAGTTCTTC.

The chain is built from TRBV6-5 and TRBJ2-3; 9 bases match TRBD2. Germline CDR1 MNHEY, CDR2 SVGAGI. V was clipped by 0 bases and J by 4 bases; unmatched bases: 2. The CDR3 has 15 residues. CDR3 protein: CASSYSGTSSDTQYF. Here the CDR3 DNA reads TGTGCCAGCAGTTACTCGGGGACTAGCTCAGATACGCAGTATTTT.

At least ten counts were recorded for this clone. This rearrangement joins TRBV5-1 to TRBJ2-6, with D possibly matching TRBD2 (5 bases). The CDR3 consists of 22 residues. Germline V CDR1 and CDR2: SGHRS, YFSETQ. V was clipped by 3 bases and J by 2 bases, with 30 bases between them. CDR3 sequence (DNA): TGCGCCAGCAGCTCCCCTCGAATACACGGCGGGTCAAAGACGACTGGGGCCAACGTCCTGACTTTC. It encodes CASSSPRIHGGSKTTGANVLTF.

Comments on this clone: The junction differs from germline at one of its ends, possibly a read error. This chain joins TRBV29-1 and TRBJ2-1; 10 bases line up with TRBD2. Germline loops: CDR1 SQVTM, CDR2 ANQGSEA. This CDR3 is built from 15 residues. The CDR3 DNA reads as TGCAGCGTAGAAGGACTAGCGGTTTCAATGGGTGAGCAGTTCTTC. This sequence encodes CSVEGLAVSMGEQFF.

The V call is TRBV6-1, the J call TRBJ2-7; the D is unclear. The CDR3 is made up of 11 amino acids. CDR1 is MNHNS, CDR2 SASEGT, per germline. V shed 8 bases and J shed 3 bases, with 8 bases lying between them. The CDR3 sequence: CASPSNYEQYF. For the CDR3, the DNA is TGTGCCAGCCCCTCTAACTACGAGCAGTACTTC.

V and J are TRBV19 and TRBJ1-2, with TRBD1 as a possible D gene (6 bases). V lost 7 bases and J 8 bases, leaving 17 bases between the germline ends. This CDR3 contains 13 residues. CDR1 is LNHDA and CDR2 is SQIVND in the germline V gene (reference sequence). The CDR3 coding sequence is TGTGCCAGTACCAGGGGACTGGCAGGCGGCTACACCTTC. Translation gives CASTRGLAGGYTF.

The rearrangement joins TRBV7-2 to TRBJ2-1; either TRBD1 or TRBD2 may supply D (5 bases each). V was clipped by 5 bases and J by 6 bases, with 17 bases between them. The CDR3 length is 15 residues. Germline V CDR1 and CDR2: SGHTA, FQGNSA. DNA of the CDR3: TGTGCCAGCAGCACCCGGGACCTAACGGGCAATGAGCAGTTCTTC. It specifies CASSTRDLTGNEQFF.

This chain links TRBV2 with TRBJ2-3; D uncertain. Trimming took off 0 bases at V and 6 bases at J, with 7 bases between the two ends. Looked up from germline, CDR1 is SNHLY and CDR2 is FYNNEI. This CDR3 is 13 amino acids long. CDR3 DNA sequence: TGTGCCAGCAGTGAAGCGAACACGGATACGCAGTATTTT. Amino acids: CASSEANTDTQYF.

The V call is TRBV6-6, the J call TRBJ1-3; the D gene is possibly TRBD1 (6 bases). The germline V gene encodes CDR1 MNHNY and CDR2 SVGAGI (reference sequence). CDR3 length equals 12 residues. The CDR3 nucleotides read TGTGCTGCTTCGGTGGGGGCGAACACCATATATTTT. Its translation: CAASVGANTIYF.

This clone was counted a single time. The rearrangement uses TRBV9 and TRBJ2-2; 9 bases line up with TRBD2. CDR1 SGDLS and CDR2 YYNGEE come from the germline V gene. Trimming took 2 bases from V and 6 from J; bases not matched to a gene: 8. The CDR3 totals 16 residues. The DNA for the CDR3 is TGTGCCAGCAGCGTTTCCGGGACTAGCCCCGCCGGGGAGCTGTTTTTT. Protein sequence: CASSVSGTSPAGELFF.